Sequencing of this TCR beta chain was carried out in a study of monozygotic twins with cystic fibrosis. For the study at large: Libraries were built from roughly 2.8 micrograms of fragmented DNA using about 15 PCR cycles.

Study-wide results and caveats: Low clonality (median roughly 0.01) suggested a mostly naive repertoire. J usage was most co-twin-similar in 8 of 16 pairs, V in 13. Unrelated CF individuals shared fewer identical clonotypes than monozygotic CF twins.

The germline V and J ends were trimmed by 4 bases and 0 bases, with 9 bases remaining between them. CDR1 and CDR2 (germline): SGHAT, FQDESV (reference sequence). The CDR3 has 14 amino acids. About this clone itself: Its antigen is unknown.

The repertoire was sequenced with immunoSEQ multiplex PCR; TCRdb's copy has only in-frame clones and lacks some. The table records under 30,000 clones, approximately 90% of them present only once. V gene TRBV11-1 combines with J gene TRBJ1-1; D is unresolved. The clonotype comes from a girl aged 2-9 years with cystic fibrosis. The material sequenced was blood. CDR3 amino acids: CASSSTRMNTEAFF. In DNA, the CDR3 is TGTGCCAGCAGCTCCACAAGGATGAACACTGAAGCTTTCTTT.